The 16 T cell receptor beta chains presented below share a single source sample, sequenced in a study of T cell responses to AZD1222 COVID-19 vaccine. Sequencing used immunoSEQ multiplex PCR; TCRdb keeps in-frame clones, though not all of them. Among 120,000 or so clones, 84% were seen once, and the ten largest hold around 27%. Sequenced material: peripheral blood, taken 28 days after the second AZD1222 dose. These receptors all stem from an adult who received the AZD1222 COVID-19 vaccine.

The rearrangement links TRBV5-1 to TRBJ2-7, with 9 positions matching TRBD1. CDR1 and CDR2 from the germline V gene are SGHRS and YFSETQ. There are 22 residues in the CDR3. Unmatched junction bases numbered 30, after V lost 5 bases and J lost 3 bases. The CDR3 sequence: CASRPAGGTGSKATTSNYEQYF. As DNA, the CDR3 is TGCGCCAGCAGGCCTGCAGGCGGGACAGGGTCCAAGGCGACGACTTCAAACTACGAGCAGTACTTC.

The gene calls are TRBV2 and TRBJ1-4, with TRBD1 identical over 7 bases. The ends lost 7 bases at V and 8 bases at J; junction bases unmatched: 4. Germline lookup yields CDR1 SNHLY and CDR2 FYNNEI. The CDR3 is 12 residues long. As DNA, the CDR3 is TGTGCCAGCAACAGGGGTGGAGAAAAACTGTTTTTT. This translates into CASNRGGEKLFF.

This chain uses TRBV7-2 with TRBJ2-7, with 7 bases that match TRBD1. The junction had 9 bases not matched to a gene; V was cut back by 5 bases and J by 2 bases. This CDR3 contains 15 residues. Per germline, CDR1 SGHTA and CDR2 FQGNSA. CDR3 protein: CASSALSTGTYEQYF. The CDR3, as DNA: TGTGCCAGCAGCGCCCTTTCGACAGGGACCTACGAGCAGTACTTC.

This clone was recorded once. The chain links TRBV5-6 to TRBJ2-2; 9 nucleotides line up with TRBD1. CDR3 length equals 16 residues. Losses at the gene ends were 4 bases for V and 4 bases for J; bases not matched to a gene: 8. Germline V gene sequence: CDR1 SGHDT, CDR2 YYEEEE. Written as DNA, the CDR3 is TGTGCCAGCAGCCGGGACAGGGTTCTCGGCACCGGGGAGCTGTTTTTT. Translation: CASSRDRVLGTGELFF.

The rearrangement uses TRBV5-5 and TRBJ1-6, with a tentative D call TRBD1 (6 bases). The CDR3 length is 14 residues. Germline V gene sequence: CDR1 SGHKS, CDR2 YYEKEE (reference sequence). Trimming pared 4 bases from V and 9 bases from J, leaving 14 bases between. CDR3 sequence: CASSPQGSSSPLHF. Written as DNA, the CDR3 is TGTGCCAGCAGCCCGCAGGGGAGCAGTTCACCCCTCCACTTT.

This chain joins TRBV9 and TRBJ1-1; D unresolved. Trimming removed 2 bases from V and 3 bases from J, with 11 bases in between. The length of the CDR3 is 14 residues. Germline-derived CDR1 and CDR2 are SGDLS and YYNGEE. The CDR3 loop reads CASSVHFRDTEAFF. CDR3 bases: TGTGCCAGCAGCGTTCATTTTAGGGACACTGAAGCTTTCTTT.

This clone was recorded a few times. This chain joins TRBV28 and TRBJ1-3; D gene unclear. Germline lookup yields CDR1 MDHEN and CDR2 SYDVKM. CDR3 length equals 14 residues. Trimming removed 6 bases from V and 4 bases from J, with 13 bases in between. CDR3 in DNA: TGTGCCAGCAGCCGGCCTTTTGGGGGAAACACCATATATTTT. As protein: CASSRPFGGNTIYF.

The chain carries TRBV6-5 and TRBJ2-5, with 9 nucleotides matching TRBD1. There are 14 residues in the CDR3. CDR1 is MNHEY, CDR2 SVGAGI, per germline. Unmatched junction bases numbered 7, after V lost 6 bases and J lost 5 bases. This chain's CDR3 is CASRPGTGSETQYF. The DNA for the CDR3 is TGTGCCAGCAGGCCCGGGACAGGGTCGGAGACCCAGTACTTC.

The CDR3 sequence: CASSLAGTGLPEQFF. The CDR3 DNA reads as TGTGCCAGCAGCTTGGCCGGGACAGGCCTTCCTGAGCAGTTCTTC. The V gene is TRBV11-2, the J gene TRBJ2-1; TRBD1 matches at 8 bases. In germline, CDR1 is SGHAT, CDR2 FQNNGV. The CDR3 is made up of 15 amino acids. Trimming at V came to 3 bases and at J to 9 bases, leaving 10 bases not matched to a gene.

V is TRBV3-1 (or the pseudogene TRBV3-2) and J is TRBJ2-7; D might be TRBD1 or TRBD2, each matching 5 bases. The V gene's germline CDR1 is LGHDT and CDR2 YNNKEL (reference sequence). This CDR3 contains 14 residues. The V end was cut by 2 bases, the J end by 0 bases, with 8 bases between. CDR3 loop: CASSQSGASYEQYF. The CDR3, as DNA: TGTGCCAGCAGCCAATCCGGGGCCTCCTACGAGCAGTACTTC.

This rearrangement joins TRBV21-1 to TRBJ1-2; TRBD1, the table's D call, lacks a check against the DNA. TRBV21-1 is a listed pseudogene. CDR3 length: 14 amino acids. The CDR3 protein is CASNRGTGCYGYTF. The CDR3 DNA sequence: TGTGCCAGCAACCGAGGGACAGGGTGCTATGGCTACACCTTC.

To note about this clone: One junction end does not reproduce the germline sequence, and a read error may be involved. The rearrangement joins TRBV15 to TRBJ1-1; D is ambiguous. The germline V gene has CDR1 LNHNV and CDR2 YYDKDF (reference sequence). The length of the CDR3 is 14 residues. CDR3 residues: CATRTGSKNAEAFF. The CDR3 bases are TGTGCCACCAGAACCGGAAGCAAGAACGCTGAAGCTTTCTTT.

The chain combines TRBV19 with TRBJ1-4, with 7 positions matching TRBD1. V lost 5 bases and J lost 8; bases outside the gene matches: 5. Germline V CDR1 and CDR2: LNHDA, SQIVND (reference sequence). CDR3 length: 13 residues. CDR3 sequence reads: CASSDRAGEKLFF. The DNA for the CDR3 is TGTGCCAGTAGTGACAGGGCAGGAGAAAAACTGTTTTTT.

The chain has TRBV5-1 and TRBJ1-4, with 9 bases that match TRBD1. CDR3 length equals 14 residues. Germline V gene sequence: CDR1 SGHRS, CDR2 YFSETQ. V lost 3 bases to trimming and J lost 7 bases; unmatched junction nucleotides: 4. This CDR3 is CASSWTGAREKLFF. CDR3 coding DNA: TGCGCCAGCAGCTGGACAGGGGCTCGTGAAAAACTGTTTTTT.

The chain has TRBV19 and TRBJ1-1, with D perhaps TRBD1 (5 bases). From germline, CDR1 is LNHDA and CDR2 SQIVND (reference sequence). The CDR3 is made up of 14 amino acids. Trimming cost V 7 bases and J 0 bases, with 12 bases left between them. The CDR3 coding sequence is TGTGCCAGTATAGGCTGGGGCTTGAACACTGAAGCTTTCTTT. Its translation: CASIGWGLNTEAFF.

The gene calls are TRBV6-1 and TRBJ1-5; 7 positions match TRBD1. There are 15 residues in the CDR3. In germline, CDR1 is MNHNS, CDR2 SASEGT. With 3 bases clipped from V and 7 bases from J, the junction kept 9 bases outside the gene matches. The CDR3 here is CASSEADRVGQPQHF. Here the CDR3 DNA reads TGTGCCAGCAGTGAGGCAGACAGGGTCGGACAGCCCCAGCATTTT.